The 32 T cell receptor beta chains presented below share a single source sample, sequenced in a study of CD8+ T cells in alopecia areata. The sequencing template was cDNA reverse transcribed from extracted RNA. Sequencing was performed with immunoSEQ multiplex PCR; in TCRdb, only in-frame clones are kept and a portion is missing. The profile shows roughly 220,000 clones, approximately 70% of them singletons. Indicated treatment: oral pan-JAK inhibitor, 5-10 mg twice daily. This specimen consisted of CD4+ T cells sorted from blood, obtained around week 46, from a patient treated with tofacitinib. The receptors come from a human donor with alopecia areata.

The chain uses TRBV5-1 and TRBJ1-1; D uncertain. The germline gives CDR1 SGHRS, CDR2 YFSETQ. Trimming took off 0 bases at V and 0 bases at J, with 3 bases between the two ends. The CDR3 spans 13 residues. CDR3 amino acids: CASSLGLNTEAFF. In DNA, the CDR3 is TGCGCCAGCAGCTTGGGTCTGAACACTGAAGCTTTCTTT.

The sample holds one count of this clone. Other DNA sequences in the same sample also yield this CDR3. V usage is TRBV29-1 and J usage is TRBJ1-1; D might be TRBD1 (5 bases). The germline V and J ends were trimmed by 7 bases and 0 bases, with 12 bases remaining between them. This CDR3 has 13 amino acids. Germline CDR1 SQVTM, CDR2 ANQGSEA. The CDR3 DNA reads as TGCAGCGCTGGGGGGAAGATGAACACTGAAGCTTTCTTT. Translation: CSAGGKMNTEAFF. The whole variable domain, filled in from reference TRBV29-1 and TRBJ1-1, reads SAVISQKPSRDICQRGTSLTIQCQVDSQVTMMFWYRQQPGQSLTLIATANQGSEATYESGFVIDKFPISRPNLTFSTLTVSNMSPEDSSIYLCSAGGKMNTEAFFGQGTRLTVV.

The rearrangement links TRBV5-1 to TRBJ1-1; no firm D call. The CDR3 covers 11 residues. The germline CDR1 and CDR2 sequences are SGHRS and YFSETQ. Deletions cut 1 base from V and 2 bases from J, with 0 bases between. This chain's CDR3 is CASSLNTEAFF. The CDR3 region has the DNA TGCGCCAGCAGCTTGAACACTGAAGCTTTCTTT.

The rearrangement links TRBV5-5 to TRBJ1-2, with D possibly TRBD1 on 6 matching bases. In germline, CDR1 is SGHKS, CDR2 YYEKEE (reference sequence). The V gene lost 6 bases and the J gene lost 7 bases, with 16 bases spanning the gap. The CDR3 loop spans 13 amino acids. In DNA, the CDR3 is TGTGCCAGCACCGAACAGGGATCAGCTGGCTACACCTTC. This translates into CASTEQGSAGYTF.

This clone appeared a few times. The DNA of the CDR3 is TGCAGCGTTGAGCCAGGGGGAAATCAGCCCCAGCATTTT. Amino acids: CSVEPGGNQPQHF. The chain recombines TRBV29-1 with TRBJ1-5; 7 bases map to TRBD1. From germline, CDR1 is SQVTM and CDR2 ANQGSEA. This CDR3 spans 13 amino acids. V was pared by 3 bases and J by 4 bases, with 3 bases of the junction left unmatched.

The CDR3 region is CASSRDSEAFF. The CDR3 nucleotides read TGTGCCAGCAGTAGGGACAGTGAAGCTTTCTTT. The chain uses TRBV2 and TRBJ1-1; 7 nucleotides match TRBD1. This CDR3 spans 11 amino acids. Trimming at V came to 5 bases and at J to 7 bases, leaving 1 base not matched to a gene. The germline V gene has CDR1 SNHLY and CDR2 FYNNEI.

This clone was recorded many times. The chain links TRBV29-1 to TRBJ1-2; D is possibly TRBD1 (5 bases). The germline V gene encodes CDR1 SQVTM and CDR2 ANQGSEA. The CDR3 length is 16 residues. Trimming removed 6 bases at V and 7 bases at J, with 27 bases between. This CDR3 reads CSVVPLTGGRETGYTF. The CDR3 nucleotides read TGCAGCGTCGTTCCCCTGACGGGTGGCAGGGAGACTGGCTACACCTTC. The variable domain in full, completed from reference TRBV29-1 and TRBJ1-2, reads SAVISQKPSRDICQRGTSLTIQCQVDSQVTMMFWYRQQPGQSLTLIATANQGSEATYESGFVIDKFPISRPNLTFSTLTVSNMSPEDSSIYLCSVVPLTGGRETGYTFGSGTRLTVV.

The chain combines TRBV4-3 with TRBJ2-5, with 9 bases matching TRBD2. This CDR3 contains 17 residues. The V and J ends lost 3 bases and 0 bases, in that order; junction bases with no gene match: 8. Per the germline V gene, CDR1 is LGHNA and CDR2 is YSLEER. The CDR3 reads CASSQGTSFKYQETQYF. CDR3 in DNA: TGCGCCAGCAGCCAGGGGACTAGCTTTAAGTACCAAGAGACCCAGTACTTC.

The V gene is TRBV5-1, the J gene TRBJ2-1; 7 nucleotides align to TRBD2. V gave up 5 bases and J gave up 0 bases; unmatched junction bases: 2. The CDR3 covers 14 residues. Germline values: CDR1 SGHRS, CDR2 YFSETQ. The CDR3 region has the DNA TGCGCCAGCAGTTCTAGCGGCTCCTACAATGAGCAGTTCTTC. It translates to CASSSSGSYNEQFF.

This clone was seen once. The chain employs TRBV6-5 and TRBJ1-5; D possibly corresponds to TRBD1 (5 bases). The CDR3 contains 13 residues. Trimming took off 9 bases at V and 5 bases at J, with 14 bases between the two ends. CDR1 is MNHEY and CDR2 is SVGAGI in the germline V gene. The DNA of the CDR3 is TGTGCCAGTCGACCGTGGGGGGATCAGCCCCAGCATTTT. This sequence encodes CASRPWGDQPQHF.

V and J are TRBV19 and TRBJ1-5; D remains ambiguous. CDR3 length equals 17 residues. The germline gives CDR1 LNHDA, CDR2 SQIVND (reference sequence). The V gene lost 4 bases and the J gene lost 3 bases, with 19 bases spanning the gap. The CDR3 is CASSTLSRGSNNQPQHF. The CDR3 DNA is TGTGCCAGTAGTACTTTAAGCCGGGGATCCAACAATCAGCCCCAGCATTTT.

This sequence joins TRBV7-8 and TRBJ2-1; perhaps TRBD1 as D (5 bases). This CDR3 has 13 residues. V lost 3 bases and J lost 12, with 15 bases in between. The V gene's germline CDR1 is SGHVS and CDR2 FQNEAQ. The CDR3 here is CASSFGADAGQFF. DNA for the CDR3: TGTGCCAGCAGCTTTGGGGCGGACGCCGGGCAGTTCTTC.

This chain links TRBV2 with TRBJ2-7, with unresolved D. Germline CDR1 SNHLY, CDR2 FYNNEI. V was clipped by 7 bases and J by 3 bases, with 10 bases between them. The CDR3 totals 12 residues. CDR3 nucleotide sequence: TGTGCCAGCAATCAAGGCAGCTACGAGCAGTACTTC. It translates to CASNQGSYEQYF.

The chain joins TRBV6-5 to TRBJ2-3; D is unresolved. This CDR3 has 10 amino acids. CDR1 and CDR2 from the germline V gene are MNHEY and SVGAGI. V was shortened by 8 bases and J by 5 bases, with 5 bases between the two germline ends. CDR3 region: CASGEDTQYF. The CDR3 coding sequence is TGTGCCAGCGGGGAAGATACGCAGTATTTT.

J is TRBJ1-2 and V is TRBV27; D may be TRBD1 (5 bases). This CDR3 has 14 amino acids. The ends were cut back, 8 bases at V and 4 bases at J, with 17 bases in the middle. Germline CDR1 reads MNHEY; CDR2 reads SMNVEV (reference sequence). The CDR3 DNA reads TGTGCCAGCGCCGTTCAGGGAGTTGGCTATGGCTACACCTTC. Its protein product is CASAVQGVGYGYTF.

Only a few counts were recorded for this clone. J is TRBJ2-2 and V is TRBV9, with D perhaps being TRBD1 or TRBD2 (5 bases each). V dropped 3 bases and J dropped 7 bases, with 16 bases sitting between them. Germline CDR1 SGDLS, CDR2 YYNGEE. The length of the CDR3 is 15 residues. The CDR3 reads CASSGPGTLGGELFF. DNA of the CDR3: TGTGCCAGCAGCGGGCCTGGGACGTTGGGCGGGGAGCTGTTTTTT.

A remark on this clone: This same CDR3 is encoded by further DNA sequences in the sample. CDR3 sequence reads: CSAGQETQYF. CDR3 nucleotide sequence: TGCAGTGCTGGCCAAGAGACCCAGTACTTC. The chain links TRBV20-1 to TRBJ2-5; D not certain. V dropped 5 bases and J dropped 1 base, with 2 bases sitting between them. The CDR3 has 10 residues. The V gene's germline CDR1 is DFQATT and CDR2 SNEGSKA (reference sequence).

The chain combines TRBV15 with TRBJ2-2; no clear D gene. This CDR3 comprises 13 residues. Germline V gene sequence: CDR1 LNHNV, CDR2 YYDKDF (reference sequence). V lost 0 bases and J lost 9, with 8 bases in between. The CDR3 here is CATSRDVSRELFF. The CDR3 DNA reads as TGTGCCACCAGCAGAGATGTCAGCCGGGAGCTGTTTTTT.

This clone has more than one count but fewer than ten. The V and J genes are TRBV29-1 and TRBJ2-1; TRBD2 is a possible D gene (5 bases). V was clipped by 5 bases and J by 12 bases, with 17 bases between them. The CDR3 totals 12 residues. Germline V gene lookup returns CDR1 SQVTM and CDR2 ANQGSEA. The CDR3 sequence is CSVQTGGRGQFF. In DNA form, the CDR3 reads TGCAGCGTTCAGACCGGTGGCCGGGGGCAGTTCTTC.

V usage is TRBV4-3 and J usage is TRBJ2-3, with 11 bases identical to TRBD2. The V and J ends lost 4 bases and 3 bases, in that order; junction bases with no gene match: 3. CDR1 LGHNA and CDR2 YSLEER come from the germline V gene. The CDR3 is 15 amino acids. This CDR3 is CASSPRLAGTDTQYF. As DNA, the CDR3 is TGCGCCAGCAGCCCCCGACTAGCGGGGACAGATACGCAGTATTTT.

This chain connects TRBV2 to TRBJ2-1; D not resolved. This CDR3 has 11 amino acids. With 8 bases removed from V and 8 bases from J, the gap between germline ends came to 10 bases. Germline CDR1 and CDR2: SNHLY and FYNNEI. The CDR3 loop is CASESQDEQFF. CDR3 bases: TGTGCCAGCGAGTCCCAGGATGAGCAGTTCTTC.

This clone was observed a single time. The chain recombines TRBV29-1 with TRBJ2-2; no definite D call. The CDR3 covers 13 residues. Germline loops: CDR1 SQVTM, CDR2 ANQGSEA. V lost 5 bases, J lost 6 bases, and 13 bases lay in between. The CDR3 sequence: CSVLSRKAGELFF. The DNA for the CDR3 is TGCAGCGTTCTCAGTCGTAAGGCCGGGGAGCTGTTTTTT.

The chain carries TRBV4-2 and TRBJ2-3; the match to TRBD2 covers 9 bases. CDR1 and CDR2 from the germline V gene are LGHNA and YNFKEQ. Losses at the gene ends were 1 base for V and 5 bases for J; bases not matched to a gene: 4. This CDR3 region has 15 residues. As DNA, the CDR3 is TGTGCCAGCAGCCAAGGAATAGCGGGGGAAGATACGCAGTATTTT. Its protein is CASSQGIAGEDTQYF.

The chain's CDR3 is CAWIGVEGGDTQYF. The CDR3 coding sequence is TGTGCCTGGATAGGGGTAGAGGGTGGAGATACGCAGTATTTT. The chain is built from TRBV30 and TRBJ2-3; D might be TRBD1 or TRBD2, each matching 5 bases. The CDR3 has 14 amino acids. V lost 4 bases and J 5 bases, leaving 16 bases between the germline ends. The germline V gene encodes CDR1 GTSNPN and CDR2 SVGIG (reference sequence).

The J gene is TRBJ2-3, the V gene TRBV28, with D possibly being TRBD1 or TRBD2 (5 bases each). The V gene lost 10 bases and the J gene lost 1 base, with 15 bases spanning the gap. The CDR3 covers 14 residues. Germline loops: CDR1 MDHEN, CDR2 SYDVKM. The CDR3 sequence: CAIKRGIRTDTQYF. CDR3 DNA sequence: TGTGCCATAAAACGGGGCATTCGCACAGATACGCAGTATTTT.

The gene calls are TRBV2 and TRBJ1-1; D remains unclear. With 4 bases removed from V and 1 base from J, the gap between germline ends came to 10 bases. This CDR3 contains 14 residues. The V gene's germline CDR1 is SNHLY and CDR2 FYNNEI. The CDR3 region is CASSGEARNTEAFF. CDR3 nucleotides: TGTGCCAGCAGTGGCGAGGCCAGGAACACTGAAGCTTTCTTT.

The rearrangement uses TRBV15 and TRBJ1-1, with D unresolved. The germline gives CDR1 LNHNV, CDR2 YYDKDF (reference sequence). Between the trimmed V and J ends, which lost 1 base and 3 bases, there was a span of 9 bases. CDR3 length equals 14 residues. CDR3 region: CATSRGQMDTEAFF. CDR3 nucleotides: TGTGCCACCAGCAGAGGCCAAATGGACACTGAAGCTTTCTTT.

The genes are TRBV5-1 and TRBJ2-7; no reliable D call. There are 14 residues in the CDR3. The germline gives CDR1 SGHRS, CDR2 YFSETQ. V was pared by 3 bases and J by 1 base, with 11 bases between. The CDR3 nucleotides read TGCGCCAGCAGCTCCCAGGACGGATCCTACGAGCAGTACTTC. Its protein product is CASSSQDGSYEQYF. The complete variable domain, with remaining parts taken from reference TRBV5-1 and TRBJ2-7, reads KAGVTQTPRYLIKTRGQQVTLSCSPISGHRSVSWYQQTPGQGLQFLFEYFSETQRNKGNFPGRFSGRQFSNSRSEMNVSTLELGDSALYLCASSSQDGSYEQYFGPGTRLTVT.

This clone was seen just once. The chain uses TRBV27 and TRBJ2-2; TRBD1 agrees at 7 bases. The V segment lost 3 bases and the J segment 5 bases; nucleotides outside the gene matches: 9. The CDR3 runs 16 residues. Germline V gives CDR1 MNHEY, CDR2 SMNVEV (reference sequence). In DNA form, the CDR3 reads TGTGCCAGCAGTTTCCAGACAGGGCGTGGGACCGGGGAGCTGTTTTTT. It is translated as CASSFQTGRGTGELFF.

CDR3 sequence (DNA): TGTGCCTGGAGAGGGACATCGTCCCAGACCCAGTACTTC. It yields the protein CAWRGTSSQTQYF. The V gene is TRBV30, the J gene TRBJ2-5, with D perhaps TRBD1 (6 bases). Trimming left V 3 bases short and J 6 bases short, with 14 bases between. This CDR3 is built from 13 residues. Germline V lookup: CDR1 GTSNPN, CDR2 SVGIG (reference sequence).

J is TRBJ1-1 and V is TRBV7-9; the D gene is possibly TRBD1 (6 bases). The CDR3 length is 12 residues. V gave up 6 bases and J gave up 9 bases, with 14 bases separating them. Germline assignment: CDR1 SEHNR and CDR2 FQNEAQ (reference sequence). The CDR3 nucleotides read TGTGCCAGCAGTCCCCTCCAGGGGAAAGCTTTCTTT. As protein: CASSPLQGKAFF. Together with reference TRBV7-9 and TRBJ1-1, the CDR3 gives the full variable domain: DTGVSQNPRHKITKRGQNVTFRCDPISEHNRLYWYRQTLGQGPEFLTYFQNEAQLEKSRLLSDRFSAERPKGSFSTLEIQRTEQGDSAMYLCASSPLQGKAFFGQGTRLTVV.

V and J are TRBV7-3 and TRBJ1-6; D gene uncertain. V was cut by 5 bases and J by 13 bases, with 12 bases left in between. Germline-derived CDR1 and CDR2 are SGHTA and FQGTGA. CDR3 length: 12 amino acids. For the CDR3, the DNA is TGTGCCAGCAGCCTAGATAATGGTCCCCTCCACTTT. Amino acid sequence: CASSLDNGPLHF.